This TCR beta chain was identified in a study of blood T cell repertoires in COVID-19. Study-level background: Material from acute and convalescent COVID-19 was sourced from the United States, Italy and Spain.

The cohort comprised adults aged about 18 to 89 years residing in about two dozen US areas. Cohort 3 donors were reported recovered after two negative PCRs, clearance, or symptom resolution. The germline V gene encodes CDR1 WSHSY and CDR2 SAAADI. Trimming removed 2 bases from V and 5 bases from J, with 15 bases in between. The length of the CDR3 is 15 residues. As handled by the study authors: Estimation of nucleated cell counts relied on the amplification of reference gene primers. Produced via immunoSEQ multiplex PCR; TCRdb's table is partial and in-frame only. That table furnishes V, J and clone size, whereas the DNA furnished D and trimming. The data contain fewer than 450,000 clones, around 90% of them singletons.

The chain combines TRBV10-2 with TRBJ1-2; D perhaps matches TRBD1 (6 bases). Sequenced sample: PBMCs or T cells enriched from blood (not recorded which). The TCR comes from a woman younger than 30 who had recovered from COVID-19. DNA of the CDR3: TGCGCCAGCAGTGAGATGACTGTAGGACAGTATGGCTACACCTTC. Translating it yields CASSEMTVGQYGYTF.